This is a list of T cell receptor beta chains from one sample in a study of cytomegalovirus exposure and HLA in healthy donors. This table comes from immunoSEQ multiplex PCR, and its TCRdb copy is limited to in-frame clones, with some not included. The data hold about 130,000 clones, with 65% to 85% observed a single time. The material sequenced was PBMCs. The receptors were gathered from a male donor in good health and CMV-seronegative. Both conserved end residues are part of each CDR3. The D gene is left open where the match is weak. Clone size is stated in some rows and not others, as once, few, many or a class when expanded.

>NA|NA|TRBJ1-2|TRBV18
TGTGCCAGCTCACCGATACAGGGCGCGTCAGATGGCTACACCTTC
CASSPIQGASDGYTF
>NA|NA|TRBJ2-7|TRBV5-5
TGTGCCAGCAGCTTGGTGGCAGTCTCCTACGAGCAGTACTTC
CASSLVAVSYEQYF
>NA|NA|TRBJ1-1|TRBV11-1
TGTGCCAGCAGCTTCGGGGGAATGAACACTGAAGCTTTCTTT
CASSFGGMNTEAFF
>NA|NA|TRBJ2-7|TRBV12-5
TGTGCCTCTTCGGACGAGCAGTACTTC
CASSDEQYF
>TRBD2|NA|TRBJ2-7|TRBV19
TGTGCCTGCCGGGCTAGCGGTACCTACGAGCAGTACTTC
CACRASGTYEQYF
>TRBD2|few|TRBJ2-3|TRBV6-4
TGTGCCAGCAGTGTGGGACTACCTTCAGATACGCAGTATTTT
CASSVGLPSDTQYF
>TRBD1|NA|TRBJ1-1|TRBV4-3
TGCGCCAGCAGCCACAGAAATGTATACAGGGGCAAGAACACTGAAGCTTTCTTT
CASSHRNVYRGKNTEAFF
>TRBD1|NA|TRBJ2-7|TRBV9
TGTGCCAGCAGCCCACAGGGGCCCGTCTCCTACGAGCAGTACTTC
CASSPQGPVSYEQYF
>TRBD2|NA|TRBJ2-1|TRBV11-1
TGTGCCAGCAGCTTTGGCGGGAGGGTCCACAATGAGCAGTTCTTC
CASSFGGRVHNEQFF
>NA|NA|TRBJ1-5|TRBV19
TGTGCCAGTAGTATACAGGGGCTGAATCAGCCCCAGCATTTT
CASSIQGLNQPQHF
>NA|NA|TRBJ2-3|TRBV5-1
TGCGCCAGCAGCTTACTCGACAGCCTAACAGATACGCAGTATTTT
CASSLLDSLTDTQYF
>TRBD1|NA|TRBJ2-3|TRBV19
TGTGCCAGTAGTATCAGAGACAGGGACACAGATACGCAGTATTTT
CASSIRDRDTDTQYF
>TRBD1|few|TRBJ2-5|TRBV15
TGTGCCACCAGCAGAGAGCAGGGGGCACGGGAGACCCAGTACTTC
CATSREQGARETQYF
>NA|few|TRBJ2-4|TRBV6-5
TGTGCCAGCAGCCCCCCCACAGGGTCCAAAAACATTCAGTACTTC
CASSPPTGSKNIQYF
>TRBD1|NA|TRBJ1-1|TRBV5-8
TGTGCCAGCAGCGCCAGGGGGCATACTGAAGCTTTCTTT
CASSARGHTEAFF
>NA|NA|TRBJ2-7|TRBV2
TGTGCCAGCAGCTTAACGGGATACGAGCAGTACTTC
CASSLTGYEQYF
>TRBD2|NA|TRBJ2-3|TRBV19
TGTGCCAGTAGTATAACAGCCCAGACTAGCGGGAGGCGCGATACGCAGTATTTT
CASSITAQTSGRRDTQYF